These T cell receptor beta chains were read from a single sample in a study of shared clonotypes between healthy human individuals. Sequenced by immunoSEQ multiplex PCR; TCRdb stores in-frame clones only, minus some. The data hold about 980,000 clones, with around three quarters observed a single time. Sequencing used memory CD4+ T cells sorted from blood. The source of these receptors is a man aged 18 to 29 in good health. CDR3s include the opening cysteine and the closing phenylalanine or tryptophan. Fields, in order: J gene, clone size, V gene, D gene, CDR3 protein, CDR3 DNA. D genes are given only for firm matches. A row's size may be missing; if present it is once, few, many or a size class.

TRBJ2-1	-	TRBV7-2	TRBD2	CASSLRPGGEQFF	TGTGCCAGCAGCTTAAGGCCGGGAGGTGAGCAGTTCTTC
TRBJ1-5	-	TRBV13	-	CASSLGRGSNQPQHF	TGTGCCAGCAGCTTAGGTCGGGGTAGCAATCAGCCCCAGCATTTT
TRBJ1-5	once	TRBV2	-	CASSAYSGGVNSNQPQHF	TGTGCCAGCAGTGCCTACTCCGGCGGGGTGAATAGCAATCAGCCCCAGCATTTT
TRBJ2-7	-	TRBV5-1	TRBD2	CASSAGLAGSYEQYF	TGCGCCAGCAGCGCCGGACTAGCGGGATCCTACGAGCAGTACTTC
TRBJ2-5	-	TRBV5-4	TRBD2	CASSLGASGSKETQYF	TGTGCCAGCAGCTTGGGGGCTAGCGGGAGTAAAGAGACCCAGTACTTC
TRBJ2-5	many	TRBV25-1	-	CASSIYGETQYF	TGTGCCAGCAGTATCTATGGGGAGACCCAGTACTTC
TRBJ2-5	-	TRBV15	-	CATSTGYQETQYF	TGTGCCACCAGCACGGGATACCAAGAGACCCAGTACTTC
TRBJ2-7	-	TRBV7-9	-	CASRSETYEQYF	TGTGCCAGCAGGTCCGAAACCTACGAGCAGTACTTC
TRBJ2-7	-	TRBV18	TRBD2	CASSPPSGTSGAYEQYF	TGTGCCAGCTCACCACCCTCGGGGACTAGCGGGGCTTACGAGCAGTACTTC
TRBJ1-4	few	TRBV2	TRBD1	CASSEGQGRKLFF	TGTGCCAGCAGTGAAGGACAGGGACGGAAACTGTTTTTT
TRBJ1-3	-	TRBV5-1	-	CASSFEIGTTGNTIYF	TGCGCCAGCAGCTTTGAAATCGGGACAACTGGAAACACCATATATTTT
TRBJ2-7	-	TRBV7-7	TRBD1	CASSPSDRGLSYEQYF	TGTGCTAGCAGCCCATCCGACAGGGGCCTCTCCTACGAGCAGTACTTC
TRBJ2-7	-	TRBV18	-	CASSPRQRYEQYF	TGTGCCAGCTCACCCCGACAGCGGTACGAGCAGTACTTC
TRBJ2-2	-	TRBV11-2	-	CASSPRSRAGELFF	TGTGCCAGCAGCCCGCGTAGTCGGGCCGGGGAGCTGTTTTTT
TRBJ1-2	-	TRBV6-6	-	CASSPPGRGFYTF	TGTGCCAGCAGTCCTCCGGGACGGGGGTTCTACACCTTC
TRBJ2-2	few	TRBV30	TRBD2	CAWSTLAGVPGELFF	TGTGCCTGGAGTACCCTAGCGGGAGTTCCCGGGGAGCTGTTTTTT
TRBJ1-1	-	TRBV6-5	-	CASSLNGLLNTEAFF	TGTGCCAGCAGTCTAAACGGACTGTTGAACACTGAAGCTTTCTTT
TRBJ1-2	-	TRBV27	-	CASTTLATGFNYGYTF	TGTGCCAGCACCACCCTGGCGACAGGATTTAACTATGGCTACACCTTC
TRBJ1-2	-	TRBV5-6	TRBD1	CASSQQGADGYTF	TGTGCCAGCAGCCAACAGGGGGCGGATGGCTACACCTTC
TRBJ1-2	-	TRBV5-1	TRBD1	CASSRDRGLSYGYTF	TGCGCCAGCAGCCGGGACAGGGGATTATCTTATGGCTACACCTTC
TRBJ1-2	-	TRBV30	TRBD1	CAWSERGRFYTF	TGTGCCTGGAGTGAGAGGGGGCGTTTCTACACCTTC
TRBJ2-1	-	TRBV15	TRBD2	CATSRSGINTVF	TGTGCCACCAGCCGAAGCGGGATAAATACGGTCTTC
TRBJ1-2	-	TRBV5-1	-	CASSSEGNYGYTF	TGCGCCAGCAGCTCCGAGGGGAACTATGGCTACACCTTC
TRBJ1-2	-	TRBV29-1	-	CSVELGGYGYTF	TGCAGCGTTGAGCTGGGGGGCTATGGCTACACCTTC
TRBJ2-1	-	TRBV5-1	-	CASSPRGGDSSYNEQFF	TGCGCCAGCAGCCCCAGGGGGGGGGATAGCTCCTACAATGAGCAGTTCTTC
TRBJ2-7	-	TRBV19	-	CASSPDSFRDEQYF	TGTGCCAGTAGTCCAGACTCCTTTCGGGACGAGCAGTACTTC
TRBJ1-1	-	TRBV2	-	CASSLTENTEAFF	TGTGCCAGCAGTCTAACAGAGAACACTGAAGCTTTCTTT
TRBJ2-4	-	TRBV5-1	TRBD1	CASSLNRGDIQYF	TGCGCCAGCAGCTTAAACAGGGGTGACATTCAGTACTTC
TRBJ2-2	-	TRBV5-1	TRBD1	CASSTRDRGTGELFF	TGCGCCAGCAGCACCCGGGACAGGGGCACCGGGGAGCTGTTTTTT
TRBJ1-2	-	TRBV5-1	TRBD1	CASSPQTGGYGYTF	TGCGCCAGCAGCCCCCAGACAGGGGGCTATGGCTACACCTTC
TRBJ1-2	few	TRBV18	TRBD1	CASSSGGLSYTF	TGTGCCAGCTCATCAGGGGGTCTTAGCTACACCTTC
TRBJ1-5	-	TRBV25-1	-	CASSGGSGSNQPQHF	TGTGCCAGCAGTGGGGGTTCCGGCTCCAATCAGCCCCAGCATTTT
TRBJ1-4	-	TRBV28	-	CASSPSRVGVAKLFF	TGTGCCAGCAGCCCATCCCGTGTAGGGGTGGCAAAACTGTTTTTT
TRBJ1-6	-	TRBV5-1	TRBD1	CASSFDRDSGSPLHF	TGCGCCAGCAGCTTCGACAGGGATTCAGGTTCACCCCTCCACTTT
TRBJ2-1	-	TRBV7-8	TRBD1	CASSPGQGRYNEQFF	TGTGCCAGCAGCCCGGGACAGGGTAGGTACAATGAGCAGTTCTTC
TRBJ2-5	-	TRBV15	TRBD2	CATRLRLAGGRETQYF	TGTGCCACCAGACTTCGACTAGCGGGGGGGCGAGAGACCCAGTACTTC
TRBJ2-5	few	TRBV19	-	CASSIMETGRETQYF	TGTGCCAGTAGTATAATGGAGACTGGTAGGGAGACCCAGTACTTC
TRBJ1-1	-	TRBV29-1	-	CSVDRNTEAFF	TGCAGCGTTGACAGGAACACTGAAGCTTTCTTT
TRBJ1-5	few	TRBV7-9	TRBD1	CASSQGAGQPQHF	TGTGCCAGCAGCCAGGGGGCGGGACAGCCCCAGCATTTT
TRBJ2-7	-	TRBV7-2	TRBD1	CASSFRGQGVDEQYF	TGTGCCAGCAGCTTTCGAGGACAGGGCGTGGACGAGCAGTACTTC